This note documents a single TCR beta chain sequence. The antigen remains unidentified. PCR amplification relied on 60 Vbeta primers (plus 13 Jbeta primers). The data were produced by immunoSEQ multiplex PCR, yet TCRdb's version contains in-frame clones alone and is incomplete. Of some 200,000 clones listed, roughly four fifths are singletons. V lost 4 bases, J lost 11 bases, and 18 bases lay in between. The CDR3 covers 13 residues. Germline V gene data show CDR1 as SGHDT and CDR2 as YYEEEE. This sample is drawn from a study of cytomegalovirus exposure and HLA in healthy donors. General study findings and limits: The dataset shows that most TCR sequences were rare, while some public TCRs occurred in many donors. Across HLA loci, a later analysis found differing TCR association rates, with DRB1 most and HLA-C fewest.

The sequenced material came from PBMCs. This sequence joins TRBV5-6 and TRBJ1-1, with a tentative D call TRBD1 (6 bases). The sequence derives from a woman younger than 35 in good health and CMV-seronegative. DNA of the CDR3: TGTGCCAGCAGCCTGGTGCAGGGGTTTGACGCTTTCTTT. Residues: CASSLVQGFDAFF. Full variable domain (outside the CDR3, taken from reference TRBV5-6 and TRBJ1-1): DAGVTQSPTHLIKTRGQQVTLRCSPKSGHDTVSWYQQALGQGPQFIFQYYEEEERQRGNFPDRFSGHQFPNYSSELNVNALLLGDSALYLCASSLVQGFDAFFGQGTRLTVV.